This note documents a single T cell receptor beta chain sequence. What it binds is not known. This entry belongs to a study of shared clonotypes between healthy human individuals. General study findings and limits: Only a few donors were included, so the genetic and exposure-history diversity represented was limited. Sharing of clonotypes among donors was expected to vary with sequencing depth.

From germline, CDR1 is WNHNN and CDR2 SYGVQD (reference sequence). The CDR3 runs to 16 residues. Trimming at V came to 1 base and at J to 6 bases, leaving 9 bases not matched to a gene. For unsorted PBMC, around 300 ng DNA per replicate equaled approximately 30,000 T cell genomes. Ten immunoSEQ deep assay plates were used to sequence unsorted PBMC DNA. Method: immunoSEQ multiplex PCR; TCRdb's copy keeps in-frame clones and lacks some. The sample lists about 560,000 clones, around 77% occurring once. V and J are TRBV10-1 and TRBJ2-7; 10 bases match TRBD2. The sequence was obtained from a woman between 35 and 50 years old in good health. Some clones in this sample may be carry-over from other donors' samples. Sequenced sample: PBMCs. The DNA for the CDR3 is TGCGCCAGCAGTGAGTGGTCTAGCGGGAGTCGTCTCGAGCAGTACTTC. It specifies CASSEWSSGSRLEQYF.